The clone carrying this TCR beta chain appeared a few times. Its cognate antigen is unknown. A TCRbeta library incorporating unique molecular identifiers was prepared. TCRdb redid the calling of the PCR reads with MiXCR, one entry per CDR3 protein. The sample shows 400,000 to 550,000 distinct CDR3 sequences, about 10% of them seen only once. The CDR3 runs 13 residues. Trimming removed 3 bases from V and 4 bases from J, with 7 bases in between. CDR1 is SGHTA and CDR2 is FQGNSA in the germline V gene. This specimen belongs to a study of T-cell reconstitution after alpha-beta-depleted transplantation in children. Study findings and constraints: At one year after transplant, newly produced T cells mostly accounted for T-cell counts and diversity. The origin of high day-60 TCRbeta diversity in some patients lay in surviving recipient T cells and thymic progenitors.

This chain uses TRBV7-2 with TRBJ2-1; no reliable D call. Specimen: PBMCs, collected before TCRalphabeta/CD19-depleted stem cell transplant. The TCR comes from a child aged 2 to 15 with inherited bone marrow failure, due to receive a stem cell transplant. CDR3 coding DNA: TGTGCCAGCAGCTTTCGGCCTTACAATGAGCAGTTCTTC. Its protein is CASSFRPYNEQFF.